The entry below describes one T cell receptor beta chain. Blood genomic DNA input for TRB amplification was about 240-500 ng. TRB rearrangements were amplified by multiplex PCR with BIOMED2 TRB-A/B primers. TCRdb recomputed calls from the multiplex PCR reads with MiXCR, one row per CDR3 protein. The sample consists of about a thousand distinct CDR3 sequences, approximately 28% of them appearing once. The source of the sample is a study of T and B cells in COVID-19 patients. The receptor was derived from a human donor with active COVID-19. Material for sequencing was blood.

The CDR3 DNA reads as TGTGCCAGCAGTGGCCCGGGACAGGGCCATTCACCCCTCCACTTT. It is translated as CASSGPGQGHSPLHF. The chain joins TRBV25-1 to TRBJ1-6; 9 bases line up with TRBD1. Germline loops: CDR1 MGHDK, CDR2 SYGVNS. This CDR3 is built from 15 residues. J was trimmed by 8 bases and V by 4 bases; bases with no gene match: 6.